The 13 T cell receptor beta chains reported below all come from one sample, sequenced in a study of T cells in Graves' hyperthyroidism and ophthalmopathy. It was RNA transcripts that yielded the amplified TCR beta CDR3 regions. The primer set for the first-round RT-PCR of the TCR CDR3 was HTBI. TCRdb independently ran MiXCR on the multiplex PCR reads; one entry per CDR3 protein. This sample has fewer than 450,000 distinct CDR3 sequences, with over 11% found just once. Specimen: blood. These receptors came from a man aged 50 or older with Graves' ophthalmopathy.

This clonotype was seen repeatedly, ten times or more. V gene TRBV7-8 combines with J gene TRBJ2-7; D call uncertain. The CDR3 totals 14 residues. V was cut by 5 bases and J by 6 bases, with 17 bases left in between. Germline V CDR1 and CDR2: SGHVS, FQNEAQ. The CDR3 DNA is TGTGCCAGCAGCGCCGCCGGGTCAACCGGCGAGCAGTACTTC. It codes for CASSAAGSTGEQYF.

This chain joins TRBV6-1 and TRBJ1-3; TRBD1 matches 8 bases. J lost 0 bases, V lost 5 bases, and 6 bases had no gene match. CDR3 length: 16 residues. Germline V lookup: CDR1 MNHNS, CDR2 SASEGT. For the CDR3, the DNA is TGTGCCAGCAGTCGCCAGACAGGGGCCTCTGGAAACACCATATATTTT. Translation: CASSRQTGASGNTIYF.

This clonotype was picked up many times. V gene TRBV6-1 combines with J gene TRBJ1-1; 7 positions agree with TRBD1. Germline V gives CDR1 MNHNS, CDR2 SASEGT. Trimming removed 6 bases from V and 6 bases from J; junction bases left unmatched: 10. CDR3 length: 14 amino acids. The CDR3 sequence: CASRYRGVFAEAFF. The CDR3 nucleotides read TGTGCCAGCAGGTACAGGGGCGTATTCGCTGAAGCTTTCTTT.

Comment on this clonotype: A clone one base away is much larger, so this may be a read error. The J gene is TRBJ2-3, the V gene TRBV7-3; D uncertain. The CDR3 has 15 residues. V gave up 4 bases and J gave up 4 bases, with 15 bases separating them. Germline CDR1 is SGHTA and CDR2 is FQGTGA. The CDR3 protein is CASSSSETPADTQYF. DNA for the CDR3: TGTGCCAGCAGCTCCTCCGAGACTCCAGCAGATACGCAGTATTTT.

This clonotype was observed a handful of times. The V gene is TRBV12-3 or TRBV12-4, the J gene TRBJ1-5; 10 bases are a match to TRBD1. V was pared by 5 bases and J by 6 bases, with 13 bases of the junction left unmatched. This CDR3 spans 17 amino acids. Written as DNA, the CDR3 is TGTGCCAGCAGTCCGGGACAGGGGCGATCAGAAGGTCAGCCCCAGCATTTT. This sequence encodes CASSPGQGRSEGQPQHF.

In this sample, this clonotype turned up many times. The chain couples TRBV30 to TRBJ2-7; TRBD2 matches at 7 bases. Trimming took 2 bases from V and 4 from J; bases not matched to a gene: 8. From germline, CDR1 is GTSNPN and CDR2 SVGIG (reference sequence). CDR3 length: 14 amino acids. This CDR3 reads CAWSFGGSSYEQYF. The CDR3 bases are TGTGCCTGGAGTTTCGGCGGGAGTTCATACGAGCAGTACTTC. The variable domain in full, with the rest retrieved from reference TRBV30 and TRBJ2-7, is SQTIHQWPATLVQPVGSPLSLECTVEGTSNPNLYWYRQAAGRGLQLLFYSVGIGQISSEVPQNLSASRPQDRQFILSSKKLLLSDSGFYLCAWSFGGSSYEQYFGPGTRLTVT.

This clonotype was seen ten or more times. The genes are TRBV10-3 and TRBJ2-3; possible D gene TRBD1, 6 bases. The CDR3 loop spans 15 amino acids. The V gene's germline CDR1 is ENHRY and CDR2 SYGVKD. V was shortened by 4 bases and J by 3 bases, with 14 bases between the two germline ends. The DNA for the CDR3 is TGTGCCATCAGTGCTGGACAGAGGGGGACAGATACGCAGTATTTT. It is translated as CAISAGQRGTDTQYF.

This clonotype was counted ten times or more. The chain combines TRBV14 with TRBJ1-1; TRBD1 is a possible D gene (5 bases). Germline-derived CDR1 and CDR2 are SGHDN and FVKESK. This CDR3 has 18 amino acids. V was trimmed by 0 bases and J by 0 bases, leaving 17 bases between them. The CDR3, as DNA: TGTGCCAGCAGCCAAGACTCGGGGGGGGTTAATGTGAACACTGAAGCTTTCTTT. Its protein product is CASSQDSGGVNVNTEAFF.

This clonotype was observed many times. The gene calls are TRBV12-3 or TRBV12-4 and TRBJ1-2, with unresolved D. CDR3 length: 11 amino acids. Trimming left V 3 bases short and J 8 bases short, with 7 bases between. DNA for the CDR3: TGTGCCAGCAGTTTCGGTGAGGGCTACACCTTC. This gives the protein CASSFGEGYTF.

This clonotype has a count of ten or more. The genes are TRBV2 and TRBJ2-7; 8 bases align to TRBD2. The CDR3 spans 15 residues. The germline V gene encodes CDR1 SNHLY and CDR2 FYNNEI. The V segment lost 6 bases and the J segment 3 bases; nucleotides outside the gene matches: 10. The CDR3 coding sequence is TGTGCCAGCAGACGCGGTAGTAGCGGGATCTACGAGCAGTACTTC. This sequence encodes CASRRGSSGIYEQYF.

This clonotype was seen a few times. The chain joins TRBV7-9 to TRBJ1-1; no definite D call. The CDR3 extends over 15 amino acids. V was cut by 5 bases and J by 1 base, with 14 bases left in between. Germline V gives CDR1 SEHNR, CDR2 FQNEAQ (reference sequence). The CDR3 loop reads CASSTRENGNTEAFF. The CDR3 nucleotides read TGTGCCAGCAGCACAAGGGAAAATGGGAACACTGAAGCTTTCTTT.

This clonotype has at least ten counts. The V and J genes are TRBV6-1 and TRBJ1-1; D possibly corresponds to TRBD1 (6 bases). V was pared by 6 bases and J by 8 bases, with 13 bases between. This CDR3 has 12 residues. The germline CDR1 and CDR2 sequences are MNHNS and SASEGT. The chain's CDR3 is CASSSTGREAFF. In DNA form, the CDR3 reads TGTGCCAGCAGCTCTACAGGGCGGGAAGCTTTCTTT.

This clonotype was seen ten or more times. J is TRBJ1-4 and V is TRBV9; unclear D gene. V lost 0 bases and J lost 0, with 3 bases in between. The CDR3 totals 14 residues. Germline CDR1 SGDLS, CDR2 YYNGEE. The CDR3 spells CASSVEPTNEKLFF. In nucleotides, the CDR3 is TGTGCCAGCAGCGTAGAGCCAACTAATGAAAAACTGTTTTTT.